The next 8 T cell receptor beta chains were all read from a single sample in a study of blood T cell repertoires in COVID-19. The method was immunoSEQ multiplex PCR; TCRdb's version includes in-frame clones alone and lacks a portion of them. Of roughly 140,000 clones detected, 75% to 85% appear once; the ten largest clones hold 10% to 15%. Material for sequencing was peripheral blood. The receptors come from a man between 60 and 70 years old with active or convalescent COVID-19.

The rearrangement joins TRBV19 to TRBJ1-1, with D possibly being TRBD1 (6 bases). Trimming took 7 bases from V and 10 from J, leaving 19 bases between them. The CDR3 has 13 amino acids. Germline V gene sequence: CDR1 LNHDA, CDR2 SQIVND (reference sequence). CDR3 amino acids: CASNRADGLGAFF. As DNA, the CDR3 is TGTGCCAGTAACAGGGCGGACGGACTGGGAGCTTTCTTT.

This clone turned up a few times. This chain uses TRBV7-3 with TRBJ2-1, with 14 bases lining up with TRBD2. Germline V lookup: CDR1 SGHTA, CDR2 FQGTGA. The CDR3 loop spans 15 amino acids. V gave up 4 bases and J gave up 9 bases; unmatched junction bases: 5. CDR3 sequence reads: CASSSAGLAGGEQFF. CDR3 DNA: TGTGCCAGCAGCTCCGCCGGACTAGCGGGAGGTGAGCAGTTCTTC.

The chain uses TRBV5-4 and TRBJ1-2, with TRBD1 as a possible D gene (5 bases). The CDR3 totals 13 residues. Trimming left V 1 base short and J 6 bases short, with 10 bases between. The germline CDR1 and CDR2 sequences are SGHNT and YYREEE (reference sequence). CDR3 nucleotides: TGTGCCAGCAGCTTGATATGGGGCGATGGCTACACCTTC. This gives the protein CASSLIWGDGYTF.

The chain employs TRBV5-5 and TRBJ1-2; 9 nucleotides line up with TRBD1. After removal of 4 bases from V and 4 bases from J, the junction contained 8 bases not matched to a gene. From germline, CDR1 is SGHKS and CDR2 YYEKEE (reference sequence). The CDR3 totals 15 residues. The CDR3 DNA is TGTGCCAGCAGCGCCAGGACAGGGGAGGGCTATGGCTACACCTTC. Translating gives CASSARTGEGYGYTF.

V usage is TRBV5-5 and J usage is TRBJ1-6, with D perhaps matching TRBD1 (5 bases). Germline lookup yields CDR1 SGHKS and CDR2 YYEKEE (reference sequence). The CDR3 is 14 residues long. Trimming stripped 4 bases from V and 10 bases from J, with 15 bases between. Here the CDR3 reads CASSPLGGRSPLHF. In nucleotides, the CDR3 is TGTGCCAGCAGCCCGCTGGGGGGAAGATCACCCCTCCACTTT.

There are many counts of this clone. This chain uses TRBV5-3 with TRBJ2-4, with 8 bases matching TRBD2. TRBV5-3 is identified as an open reading frame with a role that is uncertain. This CDR3 is 18 amino acids long. V lost 4 bases and J lost 0; bases outside the gene matches: 12. The CDR3 coding sequence is TGTGCCAGAAGCCCCGTCGGGGGGGGCGAAACAGCCAAAAACATTCAGTACTTC. Residues: CARSPVGGGETAKNIQYF.

V usage is TRBV6-2 or TRBV6-3 and J usage is TRBJ2-7; TRBD2 matches 10 bases. Germline CDR1 MNHEY, CDR2 SVGEGT. J gave up 5 bases and V 4 bases, and 8 bases lay outside the gene matches. This CDR3 has 15 amino acids. CDR3 amino acids: CASSFLLAGRHEQYF. CDR3 nucleotides: TGTGCCAGCAGTTTCCTACTAGCGGGAAGGCACGAGCAGTACTTC.

V usage is TRBV6-4 and J usage is TRBJ1-2; D is possibly TRBD1 (6 bases). The V and J ends lost 0 bases and 8 bases respectively, with 19 bases between them. Germline V lookup: CDR1 MRHNA, CDR2 SNTAGT. CDR3 size: 16 residues. CDR3 sequence: CASSDSPAQGMDGYTF. The CDR3 DNA reads TGTGCCAGCAGTGACTCACCCGCGCAGGGGATGGACGGCTACACCTTC.